This T cell receptor (beta chain) is drawn from a study of CD8+ T cells in alopecia areata (dated by TCRdb to the late 2010s). About the full investigation: Treated patients were enrolled in an open-label pilot trial of oral tofacitinib, 5 to 10 mg twice daily, for moderate-to-severe alopecia areata. The study used high-throughput TCRbeta sequencing to examine T cell clonal expansion in alopecia areata, in both the C3H/HeJ mouse model and human patients. Human TCRbeta sequencing covered scalp tissue and sorted CD4+ and CD8+ peripheral blood T cells from patchy and totalis/universalis alopecia areata patients and healthy controls. RNA was extracted with the PAXgene miRNA kit for fixed scalp, the miRNeasy kit for PBMCs, and the RNeasy kit for mouse skin. Scalp clonality was compared across normal scalp (n=4), patchy alopecia areata scalp (n=8), and alopecia totalis/universalis scalp (n=8). Patients on tofacitinib were biopsied at baseline and after 4 and 24 weeks of treatment, and several of the patients also had a later scalp biopsy. Patients received tofacitinib for 6 to 18 months and were then followed off drug for 6 months to check for delayed response and recurrence. Amplification of TCRbeta CDR3 regions was done by immunoSEQ multiplex PCR using 35 Vbeta forward primers and 13 Jbeta reverse primers. Summary of the overall study and its limitations: Shared TCR sequences between patients were less evident than in mice, which may be partly attributable to HLA diversity in the patient population. Scalp TCR repertoire analysis is complicated because resident alphabeta T cells in normal human skin are also sequenced, whereas mouse skin is dominated by gammadelta T cells. Lesional scalp, especially in alopecia totalis/universalis, showed higher clonality and more expanded CD8+ clones than normal scalp, suggesting antigenic drive.

Preparation of the library involved the immunoSEQ multiplex PCR assay. To provide template for TCR sequencing, every sample had RNA extracted and reverse transcribed into cDNA. SuperScript III was used to make first-strand cDNA, primed with a 2:1 mix of oligo-dT and random hexamers. A synthetic immune receptor repertoire was used to gauge amplification bias, and whatever bias remained was removed computationally. The study's processing was this. Raw reads were preprocessed for error removal, and CDR3 was defined according to IMGT conventions as running from the conserved cysteine to phenylalanine. To get clonality, Shannon entropy was normalized by log2 of the number of productive unique TCRs and the result was subtracted from 1. Whether scalp clones were CD4 or CD8 was inferred by matching scalp TCRbeta sequences against CD4 and CD8 repertoires sorted from blood. Entries here come from immuneACCESS through TCRdb and include only in-frame sequences with V and J called. Some clones fail to appear in such tables; in the studies checked, an unresolved V gene covers under half of the shortfall, and the cause of the remainder is unknown. V and J calls and clone size are given by that table; D and trimming were obtained from the DNA. For this sample the table gives 150,000 to 160,000 clones, of which more than 45% were detected only once. The leading ten clones occupy just under 20% of the sample.

The sample's time point, from its label and the paper: baseline before oral tofacitinib. Lesional scalp punch biopsies and peripheral blood were collected from alopecia areata patients. PBMCs were isolated by density centrifugation and stained for CD3, CD4 and CD8, and CD4+ and CD8+ T cells were sorted on a FACSAria. In regard to this clone: Its recognized antigen is unknown. The input lacks base qualities; no much larger clone sits a single base away.

CDR1 and CDR2 were assigned from the germline V gene (reference sequence) as LNHNV and YYDKDF. Trimming costs V 8 bases and J 0 bases, and their ends lie 8 bases apart. From the cysteine through the phenylalanine, the CDR3 covers 13 amino acids. Only the CDR3 part of the read is kept: 39 bases, read in frame from the first base. The chain uses TRBV15 and TRBJ2-4; no D gene can be assigned with confidence. The source material was CD8+ T cells sorted from blood, sampled at week 0. The receptor was isolated from a human donor with alopecia areata. The CDR3 protein sequence reads: CATLGLAKNIQYF. Here is the DNA: TGTGCCACCCTCGGTCTAGCCAAAAACATTCAGTACTTC. Reference TRBV15 and TRBJ2-4 proteins supply the regions before and after the CDR3; the full variable domain is: DAMVIQNPRYQVTQFGKPVTLSCSQTLNHNVMYWYQQKSSQAPKLLFHYYDKDFNNEADTPDNFQSRRPNTSFCFLDIRSPGLGDTAMYLCATLGLAKNIQYFGAGTRLSVL.